The T cell receptor beta chain under discussion was sequenced for a study of blood T cell repertoires in COVID-19. The protocol was immunoSEQ multiplex PCR, while the TCRdb copy is restricted to in-frame clones and leaves out a portion. Of 77,000 or so clones in the sample, roughly 85% are singletons; the top ten hold 5.1%. V lost 3 bases to trimming and J lost 0 bases, with 10 bases between them. This CDR3 spans 15 amino acids. Germline V lookup: CDR1 LNHDA, CDR2 SQIVND (reference sequence). The clonotype originates from a man older than 75 with acute or convalescent COVID-19. The sequenced sample was peripheral blood. The chain combines TRBV19 with TRBJ2-3, with D maybe TRBD2 (5 bases). CDR3 DNA: TGTGCCAGTAGTATTGACGGGGTTAGCACAGATACGCAGTATTTT. This translates into CASSIDGVSTDTQYF.